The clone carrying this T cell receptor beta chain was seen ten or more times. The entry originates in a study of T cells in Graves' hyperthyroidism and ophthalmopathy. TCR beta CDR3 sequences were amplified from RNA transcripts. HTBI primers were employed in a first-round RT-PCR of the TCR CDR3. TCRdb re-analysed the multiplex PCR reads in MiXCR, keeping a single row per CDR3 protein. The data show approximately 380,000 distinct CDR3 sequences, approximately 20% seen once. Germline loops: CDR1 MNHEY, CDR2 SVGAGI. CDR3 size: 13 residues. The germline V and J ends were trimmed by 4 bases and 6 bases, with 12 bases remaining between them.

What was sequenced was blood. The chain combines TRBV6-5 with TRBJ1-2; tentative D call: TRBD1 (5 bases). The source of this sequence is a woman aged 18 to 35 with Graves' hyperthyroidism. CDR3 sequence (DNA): TGTGCCAGCAGTTCGCTCGGGACTGATGGCTACACCTTC. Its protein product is CASSSLGTDGYTF.